The 27 T cell receptor beta chains in this list originate from one sample, sequenced in a study of CD8 T cells in ankylosing spondylitis. From the 5' RACE reads, TCRdb called clonotypes with MiXCR, one entry per CDR3 protein. This table holds about 33,000 distinct CDR3 sequences, more than 13% found once. Sequencing input: blood. The receptors were gathered from a male donor with ankylosing spondylitis or in good health (not recorded which).

This rearrangement joins TRBV28 to TRBJ2-1, with 8 bases fitting TRBD2. With 6 bases clipped from V and 1 base from J, the junction kept 8 bases outside the gene matches. The germline V gene encodes CDR1 MDHEN and CDR2 SYDVKM. This CDR3 has 16 amino acids. The CDR3 DNA is TGTGCCAGCAGAATTACTAGCGGTAATTCCTACAATGAGCAGTTCTTC. This codes for CASRITSGNSYNEQFF.

This clonotype has only one observation. The CDR3 region is CASSTLAGPYNEQFF. CDR3 DNA: TGTGCCAGCAGCACACTAGCGGGACCTTACAATGAGCAGTTCTTC. The chain carries TRBV7-2 and TRBJ2-1; TRBD2 aligns across 10 bases. The CDR3 loop spans 15 amino acids. Germline V gene sequence: CDR1 SGHTA, CDR2 FQGNSA. V was clipped by 5 bases and J by 4 bases; unmatched bases: 5.

Points on this clonotype: The junction does not match germline at one end; this may be a read error. V usage is TRBV28 and J usage is TRBJ2-1, with D possibly being TRBD1 (5 bases). Germline assignment: CDR1 MDHEN and CDR2 SYDVKM. This CDR3 is built from 12 residues. The CDR3 DNA is TGTGCCAGCAGTTTACGACAGAGGAACCAGTTCTTT. This codes for CASSLRQRNQFF.

The chain links TRBV3-1 to TRBJ2-3; D is undetermined. The germline V gene has CDR1 LGHDT and CDR2 YNNKEL (reference sequence). V lost 1 base to trimming and J lost 6 bases, with 8 bases between them. CDR3 length: 13 residues. The CDR3 loop is CASSQVVGDTQYF. The DNA of the CDR3 is TGTGCCAGCAGCCAAGTTGTGGGGGATACGCAGTATTTT.

A few counts support this clonotype. The J gene is TRBJ2-2, the V gene TRBV10-3, with D unclear. The V gene lost 6 bases and the J gene lost 1 base, with 3 bases spanning the gap. The CDR3 loop spans 12 amino acids. Germline CDR1 reads ENHRY; CDR2 reads SYGVKD. The CDR3 region is CAIRKNTGELFF. Written as DNA, the CDR3 is TGTGCCATCAGGAAGAACACCGGGGAGCTGTTTTTT.

This clonotype was observed a few times. This sequence joins TRBV11-3 and TRBJ2-1; 7 bases agree with TRBD2. Germline V gene sequence: CDR1 SGHNT, CDR2 YENEEA. There are 12 residues in the CDR3. The trim removed 2 bases at V and 13 bases at J, leaving 5 bases unmatched. CDR3 residues: CASSLKGLGQFF. CDR3 DNA: TGTGCCAGCAGCTTAAAAGGACTAGGTCAGTTCTTC.

The genes are TRBV11-2 and TRBJ2-2, with D perhaps TRBD1 (6 bases). CDR3 length: 16 residues. Germline V CDR1 and CDR2: SGHAT, FQNNGV. The V end lost 0 bases, the J end lost 2 bases, and 10 bases lay between the germline ends. This chain's CDR3 is CASSLEAGTNTGELFF. CDR3 DNA sequence: TGTGCCAGCAGCTTAGAAGCAGGGACAAACACCGGGGAGCTGTTTTTT.

This clonotype was seen only a few times. This chain links TRBV12-1 with TRBJ2-2; the table calls TRBD2, which could not be checked here. TRBV12-1 is tagged as a pseudogene. The CDR3 runs 19 residues. The CDR3, as DNA: TGTGCCAGCAGCTCGGGACTAGCGGGGGGGCTCGGTGGCACCGGGGAGCTGTTTTTT. This gives the protein CASSSGLAGGLGGTGELFF.

The chain carries TRBV27 and TRBJ2-5; weak D call: TRBD2 (5 bases). This CDR3 is 11 amino acids long. The V end lost 6 bases, the J end lost 4 bases, and 6 bases lay between the germline ends. Germline CDR1 reads MNHEY; CDR2 reads SMNVEV (reference sequence). This CDR3 reads CASSRGETQYF. The CDR3 DNA follows: TGTGCCAGCAGCCGGGGAGAGACCCAGTACTTC.

In this sample, this clonotype turned up many times. The chain joins TRBV29-1 to TRBJ2-7; 7 bases are a match to TRBD2. This CDR3 has 15 residues. The germline V gene encodes CDR1 SQVTM and CDR2 ANQGSEA. V was pared by 4 bases and J by 0 bases, with 9 bases of the junction left unmatched. The CDR3 reads CSVGEGTGRSYEQYF. The CDR3 region has the DNA TGCAGCGTTGGGGAGGGTACCGGCCGCTCCTACGAGCAGTACTTC.

V gene TRBV28 combines with J gene TRBJ1-1; D is uncertain. Germline-derived CDR1 and CDR2 are MDHEN and SYDVKM. This CDR3 spans 13 amino acids. Between the trimmed V and J ends, which lost 6 bases and 4 bases, there was a span of 12 bases. In DNA form, the CDR3 reads TGTGCCAGCAGCTTTCCCGGGATCACTGAAGCTTTCTTT. Its translation is CASSFPGITEAFF.

J is TRBJ2-2 and V is TRBV7-2; D perhaps matches TRBD1 (6 bases). Trimming removed 1 base from V and 4 bases from J, with 10 bases in between. Germline loops: CDR1 SGHTA, CDR2 FQGNSA. This CDR3 contains 15 residues. The DNA of the CDR3 is TGTGCCAGCAGCTTAGGATGGGGGCCCACCGGGGAGCTGTTTTTT. Translated, it gives CASSLGWGPTGELFF.

Ten or more counts support this clonotype. V is TRBV27 and J is TRBJ2-4; 8 positions agree with TRBD2. The V segment lost 5 bases and the J segment 1 base; nucleotides outside the gene matches: 4. The CDR3 covers 15 residues. CDR1 and CDR2 from the germline V gene are MNHEY and SMNVEV (reference sequence). This CDR3 reads CASSQRLAAKNIQYF. DNA for the CDR3: TGTGCCAGCAGTCAACGACTAGCGGCCAAAAACATTCAGTACTTC.

This clonotype appeared a few times. The J gene is TRBJ2-7, the V gene TRBV5-1; D not certain. With 0 bases removed from V and 2 bases from J, the gap between germline ends came to 9 bases. The germline CDR1 and CDR2 sequences are SGHRS and YFSETQ. CDR3 size: 14 residues. CDR3 residues: CASSLVADPYEQYF. The CDR3 bases are TGCGCCAGCAGCTTGGTTGCAGACCCCTACGAGCAGTACTTC.

This chain connects TRBV12-3 or TRBV12-4 to TRBJ1-1, with 9 bases fitting TRBD1. The CDR3 totals 14 residues. V was clipped by 7 bases and J by 1 base; unmatched bases: 4. CDR3 coding DNA: TGTGCCAGCATTGGGGGACAGGGGAACACTGAAGCTTTCTTT. Translated: CASIGGQGNTEAFF.

The rearrangement links TRBV19 to TRBJ2-1, with 14 bases that match TRBD2. This CDR3 spans 16 amino acids. The V and J ends lost 3 bases and 5 bases, in that order; junction bases with no gene match: 3. Germline lookup yields CDR1 LNHDA and CDR2 SQIVND (reference sequence). CDR3 coding DNA: TGTGCCAGTAGTATGACTAGCGGGGGGGCACACAATGAGCAGTTCTTC. Residues: CASSMTSGGAHNEQFF.

The rearrangement links TRBV20-1 to TRBJ2-3, with TRBD2 identical over 8 bases. J gave up 10 bases and V 6 bases, and 12 bases lay outside the gene matches. The CDR3 has 13 amino acids. The germline gives CDR1 DFQATT, CDR2 SNEGSKA (reference sequence). The CDR3 protein is CSAPASGSISQYF. CDR3 DNA sequence: TGCAGTGCCCCGGCTAGCGGGTCTATCTCGCAGTATTTT.

This clonotype was recorded many times. The CDR3 protein is CASSLRLAGTDTQYF. The CDR3 DNA follows: TGCGCCAGCAGCCTCCGACTAGCGGGCACAGATACGCAGTATTTT. The chain recombines TRBV5-1 with TRBJ2-3; 9 bases are a match to TRBD2. The CDR3 is made up of 15 amino acids. Looked up from germline, CDR1 is SGHRS and CDR2 is YFSETQ. The trim removed 4 bases at V and 1 base at J, leaving 4 bases unmatched.

This chain uses TRBV7-2 with TRBJ2-5; TRBD2 matches at 11 bases. Trimming cost V 5 bases and J 7 bases; bases outside gene matches: 12. This CDR3 contains 16 residues. Germline CDR1 reads SGHTA; CDR2 reads FQGNSA. CDR3 in DNA: TGTGCCAGCAGCCCGGGACTAGCGGCCTCTCATGGGACCCAGTACTTC. This translates into CASSPGLAASHGTQYF.

This clonotype was recorded a few times. V is TRBV3-1 and J is TRBJ1-3; 11 positions agree with TRBD1. Germline V gene sequence: CDR1 LGHDT, CDR2 YNNKEL (reference sequence). This CDR3 is built from 19 residues. The J segment lost 1 base and the V segment lost 5 bases, leaving 13 bases of the junction unmatched. The CDR3 sequence: CASSSDRGPDFRSGNTIYF. For the CDR3, the DNA is TGTGCCAGCAGCTCGGACAGGGGGCCTGATTTTCGATCTGGAAACACCATATATTTT.

This clonotype has only a few counts. The chain carries TRBV7-2 and TRBJ2-7, with D perhaps TRBD2 (5 bases). V was cut by 5 bases and J by 5 bases, with 16 bases left in between. The CDR3 covers 14 residues. Germline V gene sequence: CDR1 SGHTA, CDR2 FQGNSA. CDR3 sequence reads: CASSPIRGVNEQYF. CDR3 nucleotides: TGTGCCAGCAGCCCCATTCGGGGTGTCAACGAGCAGTACTTC.

This chain links TRBV29-1 with TRBJ2-1, with D perhaps matching TRBD2 (5 bases). In germline, CDR1 is SQVTM, CDR2 ANQGSEA. Trimming shortened V by 2 bases and J by 6 bases, and 11 bases separated the two germline ends. There are 13 residues in the CDR3. As DNA, the CDR3 is TGCAGCGTTGAAAGATCGAGGGCCAATGAGCAGTTCTTC. Its protein is CSVERSRANEQFF.

This clonotype has only a few counts. The gene calls are TRBV12-3 or TRBV12-4 and TRBJ2-5; TRBD1 might be the D (6 bases). The CDR3 contains 14 residues. Trimming stripped 3 bases from V and 2 bases from J, with 10 bases between. The CDR3 loop reads CASSFDRTQETQYF. The CDR3 DNA reads as TGTGCCAGCAGTTTCGACAGGACACAAGAGACCCAGTACTTC.

This clonotype was picked up many times. V usage is TRBV28 and J usage is TRBJ2-7; 11 positions match TRBD2. Germline values: CDR1 MDHEN, CDR2 SYDVKM. This CDR3 contains 14 residues. Germline trimming cut 9 bases from V and 0 bases from J; bases unmatched to any gene: 4. The DNA for the CDR3 is TGTGCCAGTTTAGCGGGAGGGAGCTCCTACGAGCAGTACTTC. It translates to CASLAGGSSYEQYF.

V is TRBV27 and J is TRBJ1-4, with D tentatively TRBD1 (5 bases). The V end was cut by 5 bases, the J end by 7 bases, with 14 bases between. Per the germline V gene, CDR1 is MNHEY and CDR2 is SMNVEV (reference sequence). This CDR3 is built from 14 residues. CDR3 region: CASSRGVTGEKLFF. CDR3 DNA: TGTGCCAGCAGTAGAGGGGTGACGGGTGAAAAACTGTTTTTT.

The V and J genes are TRBV20-1 and TRBJ2-3; 9 positions match TRBD2. This CDR3 contains 15 residues. After removal of 7 bases from V and 0 bases from J, the junction contained 8 bases not matched to a gene. CDR1 and CDR2 (germline): DFQATT, SNEGSKA (reference sequence). CDR3 coding DNA: TGCAGTGGGGTGCCTAGCGGGACTAGCACAGATACGCAGTATTTT. This sequence encodes CSGVPSGTSTDTQYF.

The chain is built from TRBV28 and TRBJ2-3; possible D gene TRBD1, 7 bases. The V end lost 2 bases, the J end lost 2 bases, and 11 bases lay between the germline ends. The CDR3 covers 15 residues. CDR1 MDHEN and CDR2 SYDVKM come from the germline V gene. CDR3 nucleotide sequence: TGTGCCAGCAGTTTAGGAGGGACAGTCACAGATACGCAGTATTTT. Translation gives CASSLGGTVTDTQYF.